Listed below are T cell receptor beta chains from one sample, sequenced in a study of cytomegalovirus exposure and HLA in healthy donors. The repertoire was sequenced with immunoSEQ multiplex PCR; TCRdb's copy has only in-frame clones and lacks some. The sample has about 130,000 clones, just over 70% seen once. Sequenced sample: PBMCs. These receptors came from a woman aged 55-70 years in good health and CMV-seropositive. CDR3s include the opening cysteine and the closing phenylalanine or tryptophan. The D gene is left open where the match is weak. Clone size appears in some rows only: once, few, many, or a class for an expanded clone.

size,J,V,D,DNA,CDR3
.,TRBJ1-2,TRBV6-1,TRBD1,TGTGCCAACGCCCCCCCTGGGACAGGAAACTATGGCTACACCTTC,CANAPPGTGNYGYTF
.,TRBJ1-6,TRBV6-1,.,TGTGCCAGCAGTGGATACAGGAGCTCCTATAATTCACCCCTCCACTTT,CASSGYRSSYNSPLHF
.,TRBJ2-7,TRBV7-6,TRBD1,TGTGCCAGCAGCGCGCTAATATCTGGACAGGGGAGTTACTACGAGCAGTACTTC,CASSALISGQGSYYEQYF
.,TRBJ1-5,TRBV4-1,TRBD1,TGCGCCAGCAGCAGCGGACAGGGCGGTGATCAGCCCCAGCATTTT,CASSSGQGGDQPQHF
few,TRBJ2-7,TRBV5-1,.,TGCGCCAGCAGTATAGGGGAAGAAGTCGGCTACGAGCAGTACTTC,CASSIGEEVGYEQYF
.,TRBJ2-2,TRBV2,.,TGTGCCAGCAAAAGTACAGGTTCCGGGGAGCTGTTTTTT,CASKSTGSGELFF
.,TRBJ2-5,TRBV13,.,TGTGCCAGCAGCTTGGGCCGGCCTAAGGCCCAGTACTTC,CASSLGRPKAQYF
.,TRBJ1-1,TRBV6-1,.,TGTGCCAGCACCACGGGGGTGGTCGCTGAAGCTTTCTTT,CASTTGVVAEAFF
.,TRBJ1-2,TRBV9,TRBD1,TGTGCCAGCAGCGCGGGACAGGGGGATGGCTACACCTTC,CASSAGQGDGYTF
.,TRBJ1-2,TRBV9,TRBD1,TGTGCCAGCAGTCCCGGGACAGGGGGGCGGGGGAGAGGCTACACCTTC,CASSPGTGGRGRGYTF
.,TRBJ2-1,TRBV2,TRBD1,TGTGCCAGCAGCACTAAGGGGACAGGTAGTAGTAGTGAGTTCTTC,CASSTKGTGSSSEFF
.,TRBJ1-1,TRBV7-2,.,TGTGCCAGCAGCTCATTCTTCAGAGAAGCTTTCTTT,CASSSFFREAFF
.,TRBJ1-5,TRBV14,.,TGTGCCAGCACCCGGGGGGGGTCGAGCAATCAGCCCCAGCATTTT,CASTRGGSSNQPQHF
.,TRBJ2-7,TRBV6-1,.,TGTGCCAGCAGAACCAACAGGGTCCCCTACGAGCAGTACTTC,CASRTNRVPYEQYF
.,TRBJ1-4,TRBV2,.,TGTGCCAGCTCTAAGGCCCCAGGATCTAATGAAAAACTGTTTTTT,CASSKAPGSNEKLFF
.,TRBJ2-3,TRBV29-1,.,TGCAGCGTTTGGCGCAAACAGGGCACAGATACGCAGTATTTT,CSVWRKQGTDTQYF
few,TRBJ2-7,TRBV6-5,.,TGTGCCAGCAGTGCTACGAACGCGGACGAGCAGTACTTC,CASSATNADEQYF
.,TRBJ1-4,TRBV11-2,TRBD1,TGTGCCAGCAGCTTCAGGACAGGGTTCCCGGCGGATGAAAAACTGTTTTTT,CASSFRTGFPADEKLFF
few,TRBJ2-7,TRBV6-6,.,TGTGCCAGCAGTTACTCGAAGGGCAGAAAAGGGGATGAGCAGTACTTC,CASSYSKGRKGDEQYF
.,TRBJ2-3,TRBV7-9,.,TGTGCCAGCAGCTTAGGAGGGACTGGGGGGAAGCCAGATACGCAGTATTTT,CASSLGGTGGKPDTQYF
.,TRBJ1-1,TRBV5-4,TRBD1,TGTGCCAGCAGCTTAGGGGGCGCGGGAGGCACTGAAGCTTTCTTT,CASSLGGAGGTEAFF
.,TRBJ2-1,TRBV6-4,TRBD1,TGTGCCAGCCGACCAGGGGGCTCCTACAATGAGCAGTTCTTC,CASRPGGSYNEQFF
.,TRBJ2-2,TRBV7-8,.,TGTGCCAGCTACAAAAACACCGGGGAGCTGTTTTTT,CASYKNTGELFF
.,TRBJ1-3,TRBV28,.,TGTGCCAGCATCTCCAGGTCCGGAAACACCATATATTTT,CASISRSGNTIYF
.,TRBJ1-6,TRBV6-5,.,TGTGCCAGCAGCCTACAGGGTTGGTCACCCCTCCACTTT,CASSLQGWSPLHF
once,TRBJ1-2,TRBV29-1,.,TGCAGCGTTGCAGAACAGGAAAAGGGCTATGGCTACACCTTC,CSVAEQEKGYGYTF
.,TRBJ2-1,TRBV7-9,.,TGTGCCAGCAGCTTCGACACAAATGAGCAGTTCTTC,CASSFDTNEQFF
.,TRBJ2-2,TRBV11-3,.,TGTGCCAGCAGCTTACGAGGCCGGGAGCTGTTTTTT,CASSLRGRELFF
.,TRBJ2-7,TRBV7-8,.,TGTGCCAGCAGCCCGGTCGCGTCTTACGAGCAGTACTTC,CASSPVASYEQYF
few,TRBJ2-3,TRBV2,TRBD2,TGTGCCAGCAGTAAGACTAGCGGGGGGCCAGATACGCAGTATTTT,CASSKTSGGPDTQYF
.,TRBJ2-7,TRBV4-1,.,TGCGCCAGCAGCCAAGCAGAAGGGGGGGCCCACGAGCAGTACTTC,CASSQAEGGAHEQYF
.,TRBJ1-5,TRBV5-6,TRBD1,TGTGCCAGCAGCCTACAGGACAGGGGCTTCCGTCAGCCCCAGCATTTT,CASSLQDRGFRQPQHF
.,TRBJ2-7,TRBV5-1,TRBD1,TGCGCCAGCAGCTCCACACAGGGGGCGGCCTACGAGCAGTACTTC,CASSSTQGAAYEQYF
.,TRBJ1-5,TRBV6-6,.,TGTGCCAGCAATACGCAACCGACAAGCAATCAGCCCCAGCATTTT,CASNTQPTSNQPQHF
few,TRBJ1-1,TRBV7-2,TRBD1,TGTGCCAGCAGCAGACAGGGGGCGGGACTTAAGGCTTTCTTT,CASSRQGAGLKAFF
once,TRBJ2-5,TRBV4-1,.,TGCGCCAGCAGCCAAGAAGATCGGGGGTACGGAGGGGGCGCGGCAGAGACCCAGTACTTC,CASSQEDRGYGGGAAETQYF
.,TRBJ1-2,TRBV7-9,TRBD1,TGTGCCAGCAGCCCTCAGACAGGGGGTACCGCAAATGGCTACACCTTC,CASSPQTGGTANGYTF
once,TRBJ1-3,TRBV6-1,.,TGTGCCACCCGGCTGGAGATAGGAGGAAACACCATATATTTT,CATRLEIGGNTIYF
.,TRBJ2-7,TRBV5-1,.,TGCGCCAGCAGCTTGGATCCCCCTGGTCAGGGTTCTTACGAGCAGTACTTC,CASSLDPPGQGSYEQYF
.,TRBJ1-2,TRBV5-4,.,TGTGCCAGCAGCTTGATTCCCAAGGGGTTGGAGGGTTTTGGCTACACCTTC,CASSLIPKGLEGFGYTF
.,TRBJ1-5,TRBV21-1,.,TGTGCCAGCGGACAGGGGGCAGGTCAGCCCCAGCATTTT,CASGQGAGQPQHF
.,TRBJ1-1,TRBV11-2,.,TGTGCCACCCATAGGAGAGGCCCCACTGAAGCTTTCTTT,CATHRRGPTEAFF
.,TRBJ1-2,TRBV15,TRBD1,TGTGCCACCAGCGGACAGGGGGGCCTCTATGGCTACACCTTC,CATSGQGGLYGYTF
once,TRBJ1-2,TRBV2,.,TGTGCCAGCAGTGATAGGAGAGACGTCTATGGCTACACCTTC,CASSDRRDVYGYTF
.,TRBJ1-2,TRBV9,.,TGTGCCAGCAGCGTATTTGAAGGGGCGTATGGCTACACCTTC,CASSVFEGAYGYTF
.,TRBJ2-5,TRBV5-4,.,TGTGCCAGCAGCTTCGGTTTCCAAGAGACCCAGTACTTC,CASSFGFQETQYF
.,TRBJ2-1,TRBV7-3,.,TGTGCCAGCAGCTTGTCAACGCCAGGGGATGAGCAGTTCTTC,CASSLSTPGDEQFF
.,TRBJ2-1,TRBV11-3,.,TGTGCCAGCAGCTGGGGCGGGGGCCCTGAGCAGTTCTTC,CASSWGGGPEQFF
.,TRBJ1-2,TRBV13,.,TGTGCCAGCAGCAAAGCTCATCGGGACAACACTAACTATGGCTACACCTTC,CASSKAHRDNTNYGYTF
.,TRBJ2-6,TRBV19,.,TGTGCCAGTAGTAGAACCCCAGGGGCTGGGGCCAACGTCCTGACTTTC,CASSRTPGAGANVLTF
.,TRBJ2-5,TRBV25-1,.,TGTGCCAGCAGTGAGACTCCCCAAGAGACCCAGTACTTC,CASSETPQETQYF
.,TRBJ1-5,TRBV29-1,.,TGCAGCGTTGGAGAAGGGCAGGGATCCAATCAGCCCCAGCATTTT,CSVGEGQGSNQPQHF
.,TRBJ1-1,TRBV7-3,TRBD1,TGTGCCAGCAGCCCGGACAGGGGTGGGACTGAAGCTTTCTTT,CASSPDRGGTEAFF
.,TRBJ2-7,TRBV5-1,.,TGCGCCAGCAGCCCGCGACTAGAGGCCTACGAGCAGTACTTC,CASSPRLEAYEQYF
once,TRBJ1-6,TRBV7-2,.,TGTGCCAGCAGCCCCGGTTATTCACCCCTCCACTTT,CASSPGYSPLHF
.,TRBJ2-7,TRBV7-2,TRBD2,TGTGCCAGCAGCCCCTTGGGCGGGAGCTCCTACGAGCAGTACTTC,CASSPLGGSSYEQYF